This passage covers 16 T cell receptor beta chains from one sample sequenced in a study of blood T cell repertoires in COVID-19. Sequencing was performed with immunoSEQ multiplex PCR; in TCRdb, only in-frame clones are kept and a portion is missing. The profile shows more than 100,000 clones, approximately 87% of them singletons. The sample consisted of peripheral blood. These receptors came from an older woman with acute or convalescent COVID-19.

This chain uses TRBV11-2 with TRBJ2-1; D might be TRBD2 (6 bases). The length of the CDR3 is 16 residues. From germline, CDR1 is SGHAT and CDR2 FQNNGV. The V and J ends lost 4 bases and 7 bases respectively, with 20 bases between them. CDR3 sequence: CASSSISRVGRNEQFF. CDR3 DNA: TGTGCCAGCAGCTCCATCAGTCGGGTGGGGAGGAATGAGCAGTTCTTC.

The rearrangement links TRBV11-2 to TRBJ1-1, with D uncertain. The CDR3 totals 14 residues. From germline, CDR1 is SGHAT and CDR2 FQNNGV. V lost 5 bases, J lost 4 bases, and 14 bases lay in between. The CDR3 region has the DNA TGTGCCAGCAGCCCTACACGGGTACGCACTGAAGCTTTCTTT. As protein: CASSPTRVRTEAFF.

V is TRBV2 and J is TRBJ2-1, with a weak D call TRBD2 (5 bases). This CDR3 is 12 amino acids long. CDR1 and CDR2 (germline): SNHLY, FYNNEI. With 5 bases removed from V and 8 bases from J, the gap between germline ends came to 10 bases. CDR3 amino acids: CASSPEGDEQFF. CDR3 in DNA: TGTGCCAGCAGTCCCGAGGGCGATGAGCAGTTCTTC. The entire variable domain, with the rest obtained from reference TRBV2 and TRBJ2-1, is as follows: EPEVTQTPSHQVTQMGQEVILRCVPISNHLYFYWYRQILGQKVEFLVSFYNNEISEKSEIFDDQFSVERPDGSNFTLKIRSTKLEDSAMYFCASSPEGDEQFFGPGTRLTVL.

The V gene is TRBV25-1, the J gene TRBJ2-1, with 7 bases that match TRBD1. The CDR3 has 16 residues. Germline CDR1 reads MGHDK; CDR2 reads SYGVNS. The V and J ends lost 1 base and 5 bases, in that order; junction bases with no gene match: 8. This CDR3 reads CASSESGTVFNNEQFF. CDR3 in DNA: TGTGCCAGCAGTGAATCGGGGACAGTCTTCAACAATGAGCAGTTCTTC. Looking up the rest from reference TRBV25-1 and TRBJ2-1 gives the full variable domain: EADIYQTPRYLVIGTGKKITLECSQTMGHDKMYWYQQDPGMELHLIHYSYGVNSTEKGDLSSESTVSRIRTEHFPLTLESARPSHTSQYLCASSESGTVFNNEQFFGPGTRLTVL.

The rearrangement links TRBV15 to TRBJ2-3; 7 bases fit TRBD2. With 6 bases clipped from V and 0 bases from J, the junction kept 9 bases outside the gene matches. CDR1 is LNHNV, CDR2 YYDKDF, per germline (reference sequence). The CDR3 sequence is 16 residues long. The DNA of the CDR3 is TGTGCCACCAGTTCGGGAGGATTAAAAAGCACAGATACGCAGTATTTT. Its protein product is CATSSGGLKSTDTQYF.

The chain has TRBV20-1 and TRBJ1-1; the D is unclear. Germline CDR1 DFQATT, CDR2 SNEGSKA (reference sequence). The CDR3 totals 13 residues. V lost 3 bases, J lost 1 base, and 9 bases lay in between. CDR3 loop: CSASMGRNTEAFF. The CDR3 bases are TGCAGTGCTAGTATGGGCAGGAACACTGAAGCTTTCTTT.

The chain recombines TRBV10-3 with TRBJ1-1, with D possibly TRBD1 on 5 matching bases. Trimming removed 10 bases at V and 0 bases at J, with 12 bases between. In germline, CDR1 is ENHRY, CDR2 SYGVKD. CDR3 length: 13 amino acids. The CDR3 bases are TGTGCCACCCGTCGGGGGTTGAACACTGAAGCTTTCTTT. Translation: CATRRGLNTEAFF.

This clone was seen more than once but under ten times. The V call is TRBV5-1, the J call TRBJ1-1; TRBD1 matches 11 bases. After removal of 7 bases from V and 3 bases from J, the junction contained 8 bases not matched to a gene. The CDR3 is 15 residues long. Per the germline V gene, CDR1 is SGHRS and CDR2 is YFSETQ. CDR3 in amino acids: CASGRGQGADTEAFF. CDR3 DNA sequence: TGCGCCAGCGGACGAGGACAGGGGGCGGACACTGAAGCTTTCTTT.

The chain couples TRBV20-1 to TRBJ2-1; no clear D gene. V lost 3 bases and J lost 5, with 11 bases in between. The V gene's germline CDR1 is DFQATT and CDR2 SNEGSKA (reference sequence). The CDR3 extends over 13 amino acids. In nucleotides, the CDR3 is TGCAGTGCTAGTATCACTACCGACAATGAGCAGTTCTTC. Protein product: CSASITTDNEQFF.

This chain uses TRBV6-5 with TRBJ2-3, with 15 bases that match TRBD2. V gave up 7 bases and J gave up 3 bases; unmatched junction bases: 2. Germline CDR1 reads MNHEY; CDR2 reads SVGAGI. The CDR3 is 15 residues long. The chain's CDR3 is CASKGLAGGTDTQYF. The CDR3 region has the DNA TGTGCCAGCAAAGGACTAGCGGGAGGGACAGATACGCAGTATTTT.

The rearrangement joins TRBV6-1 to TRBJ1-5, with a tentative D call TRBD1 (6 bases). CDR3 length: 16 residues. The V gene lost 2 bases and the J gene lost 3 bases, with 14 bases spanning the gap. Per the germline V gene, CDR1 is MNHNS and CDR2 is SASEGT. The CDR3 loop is CASSEWGTGHNQPQHF. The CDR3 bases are TGTGCCAGCAGTGAATGGGGTACAGGGCACAATCAGCCCCAGCATTTT.

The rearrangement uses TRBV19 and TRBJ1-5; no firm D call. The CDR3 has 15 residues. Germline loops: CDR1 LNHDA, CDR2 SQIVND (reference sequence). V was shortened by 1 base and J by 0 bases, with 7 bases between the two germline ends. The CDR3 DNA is TGTGCCAGTAGTATAGGAGGTAATAGCAATCAGCCCCAGCATTTT. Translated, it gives CASSIGGNSNQPQHF.

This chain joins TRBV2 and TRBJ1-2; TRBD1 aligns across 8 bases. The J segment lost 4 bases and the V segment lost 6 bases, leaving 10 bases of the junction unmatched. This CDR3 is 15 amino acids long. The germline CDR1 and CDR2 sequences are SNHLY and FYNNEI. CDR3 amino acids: CASRPDRDRSYGYTF. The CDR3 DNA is TGTGCCAGCAGGCCGGACAGGGACAGAAGCTATGGCTACACCTTC.

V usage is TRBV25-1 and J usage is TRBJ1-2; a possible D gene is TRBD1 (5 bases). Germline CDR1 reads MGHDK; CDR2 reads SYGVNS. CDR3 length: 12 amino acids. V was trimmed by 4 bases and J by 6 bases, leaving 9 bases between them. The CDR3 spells CASSGWGDGYTF. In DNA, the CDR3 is TGTGCCAGCAGTGGATGGGGCGATGGCTACACCTTC.

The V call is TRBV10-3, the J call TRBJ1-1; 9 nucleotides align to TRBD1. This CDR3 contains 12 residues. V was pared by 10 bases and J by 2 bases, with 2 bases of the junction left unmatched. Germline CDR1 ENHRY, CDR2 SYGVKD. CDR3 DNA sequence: TGTGCCACACAGGGGGCAAACACTGAAGCTTTCTTT. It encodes CATQGANTEAFF.

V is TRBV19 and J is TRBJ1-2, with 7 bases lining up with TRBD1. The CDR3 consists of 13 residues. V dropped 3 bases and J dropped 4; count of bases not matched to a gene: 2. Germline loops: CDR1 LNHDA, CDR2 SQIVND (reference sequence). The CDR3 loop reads CASSIRQGYGYTF. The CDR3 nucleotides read TGTGCCAGTAGTATCCGACAGGGCTATGGCTACACCTTC. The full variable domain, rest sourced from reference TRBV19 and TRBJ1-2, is DGGITQSPKYLFRKEGQNVTLSCEQNLNHDAMYWYRQDPGQGLRLIYYSQIVNDFQKGDIAEGYSVSREKKESFPLTVTSAQKNPTAFYLCASSIRQGYGYTFGSGTRLTVV.